This record covers a single TCR beta chain. These data are taken from a study of Ad26.COV2.S vaccination and SARS-CoV-2 variants. Libraries were prepared by immunoSEQ multiplex PCR; TCRdb keeps only in-frame clonotypes and omits some of them. The data show around 380,000 clones, with about 85% seen just once and around 3.4% held by the top ten. The V gene end was trimmed by 2 bases and the J gene end by 4 bases; junction bases not matched to a gene: 8. The CDR3 consists of 16 residues. Germline V gives CDR1 SGHAT, CDR2 FQNNGV. The treatment: around 19 received Ad26.COV2.S at low or high dose, single or two shots; several received placebo; per-sample allocation not given. Sampling was done on day 63 after the first vaccine or placebo injection.

Specimen: peripheral blood, collected in a trial of Ad26.COV2.S vaccine versus placebo. J is TRBJ2-1 and V is TRBV11-2; TRBD2 matches 7 bases. The TCR was taken from a person between 18 and 59 years old who received the Ad26.COV2.S COVID-19 vaccine or a placebo. The CDR3 region has the DNA TGTGCCAGCAGCTTAAACCGGGACTATCGATACAATGAGCAGTTCTTC. It codes for CASSLNRDYRYNEQFF. The complete variable domain, with remaining parts taken from reference TRBV11-2 and TRBJ2-1, reads EAGVAQSPRYKIIEKRQSVAFWCNPISGHATLYWYQQILGQGPKLLIQFQNNGVVDDSQLPKDRFSAERLKGVDSTLKIQPAKLEDSAVYLCASSLNRDYRYNEQFFGPGTRLTVL.